This T cell receptor beta chain stems from a study of cytomegalovirus exposure and HLA in healthy donors. Findings of the study overall: A later analysis linked roughly 17,000 TCR beta sequences to HLA alleles at 0.05 false discovery rate.

In the case of this clone: Its antigen is unknown.

Between the trimmed V and J ends, which lost 2 bases and 6 bases, there was a span of 7 bases. The CDR3 spans 13 residues. Per germline, CDR1 MNHEY and CDR2 SVGAGI. PCR used 60 Vbeta primers and 13 Jbeta primers. Generated by immunoSEQ multiplex PCR, the TCRdb table keeps only in-frame clones and is missing some. The table records about 140,000 clones, about 84% of them present only once. Sample: PBMCs. The chain links TRBV6-5 to TRBJ2-2; D not certain. This TCR derives from a man over 45 in good health and CMV-seronegative. Here the CDR3 reads CASSYQIAGELFF. The CDR3 nucleotides are TGTGCCAGCAGTTACCAGATTGCCGGGGAGCTGTTTTTT.